Here is one T cell receptor (beta chain) with its context. The antigen is not known. The source of the sample is a study of cytomegalovirus exposure and HLA in healthy donors. 13 Jbeta primers and 60 Vbeta primers were used for the PCR. Repertoires were generated with immunoSEQ multiplex PCR, while TCRdb's copy carries only in-frame clones and drops some. The sample carries some 96,000 clones, approximately 64% recorded once. The donors comprised healthy bone marrow donors. The CDR3 totals 12 residues. V lost 2 bases, J lost 10 bases, and 1 base stayed unmatched. The V gene's germline CDR1 is SGHTA and CDR2 FQGTGA. Overall study findings and caveats: In a later analysis, CMV-associated beta chains were mostly HLA-associated, it appeared. Analyses of presence and absence presupposed an approximately uniform sequencing depth across donors. Some V segments, including TRBV6-2 and TRBV6-3, were excluded as indistinguishable.

The rearrangement joins TRBV7-3 to TRBJ2-1; 8 bases align to TRBD2. The TCR originated in a man in his 60s in good health and CMV-seronegative. Sample: PBMCs. The CDR3 is CASSLGGREQFF. The CDR3 nucleotides are TGTGCCAGCAGCTTAGGCGGGAGGGAGCAGTTCTTC.